Listed here are 10 T cell receptor beta chains from one sample, sequenced in a study of OX40 agonist ivuxolimab in advanced cancers. Clones were sequenced by immunoSEQ multiplex PCR, and TCRdb holds only the in-frame ones, with some missing. Here the sample spans about 38,000 clones, over 60% being singletons. Specimen: CD4+ or CD8+ T cells sorted from blood, collected in a trial of the OX40 agonist ivuxolimab. These receptors were taken from an adult with an advanced solid tumor such as melanoma, head and neck, liver or kidney cancer.

This clone has more than one count but fewer than ten. CDR3 sequence reads: CASSPRQGPYEQYF. DNA for the CDR3: TGTGCCAGCAGCCCTCGACAGGGCCCCTACGAGCAGTACTTC. The J gene is TRBJ2-7, the V gene TRBV5-5, with 7 bases matching TRBD1. CDR1 is SGHKS and CDR2 is YYEKEE in the germline V gene (reference sequence). Trimming took 4 bases from V and 2 from J; bases not matched to a gene: 6. This CDR3 has 14 residues.

The rearrangement links TRBV18 to TRBJ2-7, with D perhaps being TRBD1 or TRBD2 (6 bases each). The length of the CDR3 is 17 residues. The ends were cut back, 1 base at V and 0 bases at J, with 16 bases in the middle. Germline V gene sequence: CDR1 KGHSH, CDR2 LQKENI. The CDR3 sequence is CASSPQGGGSTSYEQYF. Written as DNA, the CDR3 is TGTGCCAGCTCACCACAGGGGGGCGGGTCCACCTCCTACGAGCAGTACTTC.

The chain joins TRBV27 to TRBJ1-4, with D perhaps matching TRBD1 (5 bases). This CDR3 spans 15 amino acids. The V end was cut by 8 bases, the J end by 7 bases, with 20 bases between. Germline V gene sequence: CDR1 MNHEY, CDR2 SMNVEV (reference sequence). CDR3 nucleotide sequence: TGTGCCAGCTCCCTTGGGGGGACGGACCTTGAAAAACTGTTTTTT. It specifies CASSLGGTDLEKLFF.

The CDR3 region has the DNA TGTGCCAGCAGCAGGCTCGGGACAGGGGGCGCATTTGCTGAAAAACTGTTTTTT. This sequence encodes CASSRLGTGGAFAEKLFF. The rearrangement uses TRBV21-1 and TRBJ1-4; TRBD1 is the table's D call and was not checked against the DNA. TRBV21-1 has pseudogene status. The CDR3 length is 18 residues.

CDR3 DNA sequence: TGTGCCAGCAACACGGGTAGTGACTATGGCTACACCTTC. This encodes CASNTGSDYGYTF. The chain joins TRBV7-9 to TRBJ1-2; D call uncertain. Looked up from germline, CDR1 is SEHNR and CDR2 is FQNEAQ (reference sequence). V was clipped by 7 bases and J by 3 bases, with 12 bases between them. The CDR3 is 13 amino acids. Based on the CDR3 plus reference TRBV7-9 and TRBJ1-2, the full variable domain is DTGVSQNPRHKITKRGQNVTFRCDPISEHNRLYWYRQTLGQGPEFLTYFQNEAQLEKSRLLSDRFSAERPKGSFSTLEIQRTEQGDSAMYLCASNTGSDYGYTFGSGTRLTVV.

The chain joins TRBV7-2 to TRBJ1-2, with D maybe TRBD1 (5 bases). Germline CDR1 reads SGHTA; CDR2 reads FQGNSA. The CDR3 length is 14 residues. V lost 1 base and J 4 bases, leaving 10 bases between the germline ends. CDR3 DNA: TGTGCCAGCAGCTTAGGGGGGAACGGCTATGGCTACACCTTC. Its protein is CASSLGGNGYGYTF.

The chain carries TRBV19 and TRBJ2-7; D is perhaps TRBD2 (6 bases). The CDR3 sequence is 16 residues long. Per germline, CDR1 LNHDA and CDR2 SQIVND (reference sequence). V was cut by 4 bases and J by 0 bases, with 16 bases left in between. The CDR3 spells CASSTDHGGPSYEQYF. The CDR3 DNA reads TGTGCCAGTAGTACCGATCACGGGGGTCCCTCCTACGAGCAGTACTTC.

V is TRBV28 and J is TRBJ2-7, with 12 positions matching TRBD2. J gave up 7 bases and V 6 bases, and 13 bases lay outside the gene matches. The V gene's germline CDR1 is MDHEN and CDR2 SYDVKM. CDR3 length: 16 residues. The CDR3 is CASSTYMLAGGREQYF. The CDR3 bases are TGTGCCAGCAGCACCTATATGCTAGCGGGAGGGAGAGAGCAGTACTTC.

J is TRBJ1-2 and V is TRBV5-6; D may be TRBD1 (6 bases). Looked up from germline, CDR1 is SGHDT and CDR2 is YYEEEE. The CDR3 is made up of 14 amino acids. Trimming took 0 bases from V and 1 from J, leaving 7 bases between them. CDR3 sequence (DNA): TGTGCCAGCAGCTTGGGCAGGGGTAACTATGGCTACACCTTC. It is translated as CASSLGRGNYGYTF.

CDR3 nucleotide sequence: TGTGCCAGCAGCCTTACTAGCGGGAGTCTTGAGCAGTTCTTC. Translated: CASSLTSGSLEQFF. The chain uses TRBV6-6 and TRBJ2-1, with 11 bases that match TRBD2. The CDR3 is made up of 14 amino acids. The ends lost 6 bases at V and 9 bases at J; junction bases unmatched: 7. CDR1 is MNHNY, CDR2 SVGAGI, per germline (reference sequence).